A selection of T cell receptor beta chains follows, all from one sample in a study of T-cell memory formation after mild COVID-19. TCRdb reanalysed the 5' RACE reads using MiXCR and keeps one entry per CDR3 protein. The data show hundreds of thousands of distinct CDR3 sequences, with about a sixth seen just once and more than 20% held by the top ten. Source material: PBMCs or a T cell subset sorted from them (not recorded which). These receptors were collected from a man aged 18-30 years who had mild COVID-19 (a few samples of this study predate the infection). Cell type and time point are not known. Both conserved end residues are part of each CDR3. The D gene is left open where the match is weak. The listing skips clone size in some rows; elsewhere it reads once, few, many or a size class.

D: .; J: TRBJ1-1; V: TRBV4-3; size: .; length: 13; DNA: TGCGCCAGCAGCCCCCTCTTGGGCACTGAAGCTTTCTTT; CDR3: CASSPLLGTEAFF
D: .; J: TRBJ1-5; V: TRBV18; size: .; length: 15; DNA: TGTGCCAGCTCATGGGGGTCCACGGCGGGTGAGCCCCAGCATTTT; CDR3: CASSWGSTAGEPQHF
D: TRBD1; J: TRBJ2-1; V: TRBV27; size: few; length: 15; DNA: TGTGCCAGCAGTTTAAGGGGGACAGGGTTACATGAGCAGTTCTTC; CDR3: CASSLRGTGLHEQFF
D: .; J: TRBJ2-5; V: TRBV7-2; size: .; length: 14; DNA: TGTGCCAGCAGCTTAGGTGGGGGCCCAGAGACCCAGTACTTC; CDR3: CASSLGGGPETQYF
D: .; J: TRBJ2-3; V: TRBV4-3; size: many; length: 14; DNA: TGCGCCAGCAGCCAAGTCCAGGGAGCTAATACGCAGTATTTT; CDR3: CASSQVQGANTQYF
D: .; J: TRBJ1-5; V: TRBV7-2; size: many; length: 13; DNA: TGTGCCAGCAGCTTAGACGATATCCAACCCCAGCATTTT; CDR3: CASSLDDIQPQHF
D: .; J: TRBJ1-2; V: TRBV6-5; size: few; length: 12; DNA: TGTGCCAGCAGTTACTCAGAGGGTGGCTACACCTTC; CDR3: CASSYSEGGYTF
D: .; J: TRBJ1-3; V: TRBV7-2; size: .; length: 16; DNA: TGTGCCAGCAGCTTGTTGGGAATTCTTTCTGGAAACACCATATATTTT; CDR3: CASSLLGILSGNTIYF
D: .; J: TRBJ2-1; V: TRBV5-6; size: .; length: 11; DNA: TGTGCCAGCAGCTTGGGGTGTGAGCAGTTCTTC; CDR3: CASSLGCEQFF
D: .; J: TRBJ1-1; V: TRBV6-2/TRBV6-3; size: .; length: 14; DNA: TGTGCCAGCAGCTTCAACCCCCACAGGACTGAAGCTTTCTTT; CDR3: CASSFNPHRTEAFF
D: .; J: TRBJ2-1; V: TRBV6-6; size: few; length: 12; DNA: TGTGCCAGCAGACCTGCTCACAATGAGCAGTTCTTC; CDR3: CASRPAHNEQFF
D: .; J: TRBJ2-2; V: TRBV10-3; size: many; length: 14; DNA: TGTGCCATCAGCGGTGTTGGGTCCACCGGGGAGCTGTTTTTT; CDR3: CAISGVGSTGELFF
D: .; J: TRBJ1-1; V: TRBV5-1; size: .; length: 15; DNA: TGCGCCAGCAGCTTGGCCGGACACACAAACACTGAAGCTTTCTTT; CDR3: CASSLAGHTNTEAFF
D: TRBD2; J: TRBJ2-7; V: TRBV27; size: few; length: 18; DNA: TGTGCCAGCAGCAACCCCGGCGCTAGCGGGGGTATTTCCTACGAGCAGTACTTC; CDR3: CASSNPGASGGISYEQYF
D: TRBD2; J: TRBJ2-1; V: TRBV5-5; size: few; length: 18; DNA: TGTGCCAGCAGCTTGGTGAAAGCGGGGGCCCGCCTTTACAATGAGCAGTTCTTC; CDR3: CASSLVKAGARLYNEQFF
D: TRBD1; J: TRBJ2-3; V: TRBV7-9; size: few; length: 15; DNA: TGTGCCAGCAGTTCAAGGGGGCTCGGCACAGATACGCAGTATTTT; CDR3: CASSSRGLGTDTQYF
D: .; J: TRBJ1-5; V: TRBV6-2/TRBV6-3; size: few; length: 15; DNA: TGTGCCAGCAGCCCCCGGGGGGCGCCTAATCAGCCCCAGCATTTT; CDR3: CASSPRGAPNQPQHF
D: .; J: TRBJ1-3; V: TRBV7-2; size: .; length: 18; DNA: TGTGCCAGCAGCCCTAGGATACCAGGGGTCTACTCTGGAAACACCATATATTTT; CDR3: CASSPRIPGVYSGNTIYF
D: TRBD2; J: TRBJ2-7; V: TRBV27; size: .; length: 15; DNA: TGTGCCAGCAGTCCTTACCTAGCGGGGGGCTACGAGCAGTACTTC; CDR3: CASSPYLAGGYEQYF
D: TRBD1; J: TRBJ1-2; V: TRBV4-3; size: .; length: 15; DNA: TGCGCCAGCAGCCAAGACTTCGGGACAGGGTATGGCTACACCTTC; CDR3: CASSQDFGTGYGYTF
D: .; J: TRBJ2-3; V: TRBV5-5; size: few; length: 15; DNA: TGTGCCAGCAGCTTAACCGCCCTGCAGACAGATACGCAGTATTTT; CDR3: CASSLTALQTDTQYF
D: .; J: TRBJ1-2; V: TRBV18; size: many; length: 13; DNA: TGTGCCAGCTCCCCAAGGCCAGGGGATGGCTACACCTTC; CDR3: CASSPRPGDGYTF
D: .; J: TRBJ1-2; V: TRBV4-3; size: few; length: 15; DNA: TGCGCCAGCAGCCAAGACGACTACTCGGACGTTGGCTACACCTTC; CDR3: CASSQDDYSDVGYTF
D: TRBD2; J: TRBJ2-2; V: TRBV4-3; size: .; length: 16; DNA: TGCGCCAGCAGCCAGGGGAGCGGGGGTTCGACCGGGGAGCTGTTTTTT; CDR3: CASSQGSGGSTGELFF
D: .; J: TRBJ1-1; V: TRBV6-1; size: few; length: 13; DNA: TGTGCCAGCAGTGTCTCGGACAGACCGGGAGCTTTCTTT; CDR3: CASSVSDRPGAFF
D: .; J: TRBJ1-6; V: TRBV6-5; size: .; length: 16; DNA: TGTGCCAGCACCCTGAACCAGGGTCTAGATAATTCACCCCTCCACTTT; CDR3: CASTLNQGLDNSPLHF
D: .; J: TRBJ2-5; V: TRBV7-2; size: many; length: 15; DNA: TGTGCCAGCAGCTTAGTTCGGGGGTACCAAGAGACCCAGTACTTC; CDR3: CASSLVRGYQETQYF
D: .; J: TRBJ2-3; V: TRBV7-8; size: .; length: 14; DNA: TGTGCCAGCAGCTCGACCCAGCTCACAGATACGCAGTATTTT; CDR3: CASSSTQLTDTQYF
D: .; J: TRBJ1-1; V: TRBV12-3/TRBV12-4; size: few; length: 13; DNA: TGTGCCAGCAGTTTCCGCGCGGACACTGAAGCTTTCTTT; CDR3: CASSFRADTEAFF
D: .; J: TRBJ2-3; V: TRBV6-5; size: few; length: 13; DNA: TGTGCCAGCAGTTACCGGGCTAGGGATACGCAGTATTTT; CDR3: CASSYRARDTQYF
D: .; J: TRBJ2-5; V: TRBV29-1; size: .; length: 13; DNA: TGCAGCGTTGAAGATCTGGGGGATGAGACCCAGTACTTC; CDR3: CSVEDLGDETQYF
D: .; J: TRBJ2-3; V: TRBV10-3; size: .; length: 14; DNA: TGTGCCATCAGTGAGGACTTAGCGTTTAATACGCAGTATTTT; CDR3: CAISEDLAFNTQYF
D: .; J: TRBJ1-2; V: TRBV6-2/TRBV6-3; size: few; length: 12; DNA: TGTGCCAGTGGGGCAGGGACCTATGGCTACACCTTC; CDR3: CASGAGTYGYTF
D: .; J: TRBJ1-5; V: TRBV20-1; size: few; length: 16; DNA: TGCAGTGCTAGGGCCGGGTGGGGCGCCATAAATCAGCCCCAGCATTTT; CDR3: CSARAGWGAINQPQHF
D: .; J: TRBJ2-5; V: TRBV9; size: .; length: 14; DNA: TGTGCCAGCGCCGGGGGAGATCCAACGGAGACCCAGTACTTC; CDR3: CASAGGDPTETQYF
D: TRBD1; J: TRBJ1-2; V: TRBV7-6; size: .; length: 13; DNA: TGTGCCAGCAGCACCGGACAGGGGGGAGGCTACACCTTC; CDR3: CASSTGQGGGYTF
D: TRBD1; J: TRBJ2-3; V: TRBV5-5; size: .; length: 16; DNA: TGTGCCAGCGCGTCCCTAGGGGACAGGCACACAGATACGCAGTATTTT; CDR3: CASASLGDRHTDTQYF
D: .; J: TRBJ2-5; V: TRBV25-1; size: few; length: 12; DNA: TGTGCCAGCAGTGCGGTCCAAGAGACCCAGTACTTC; CDR3: CASSAVQETQYF
D: .; J: TRBJ2-3; V: TRBV5-1; size: few; length: 16; DNA: TGCGCCAGCAGCTTGAGAGGCGGGGATCTTACAGATACGCAGTATTTT; CDR3: CASSLRGGDLTDTQYF
D: .; J: TRBJ1-5; V: TRBV2; size: few; length: 12; DNA: TGTGCCAGCGGGCGAGGGCGCCAGCCCCAGCATTTT; CDR3: CASGRGRQPQHF
D: TRBD1; J: TRBJ1-5; V: TRBV29-1; size: .; length: 14; DNA: TGCAGCGTTGGACAGGGGGCCCGAGATCAGCCCCAGCATTTT; CDR3: CSVGQGARDQPQHF
D: .; J: TRBJ1-1; V: TRBV5-1; size: .; length: 14; DNA: TGCGCCAGCAGCTTGTATGGGGGAAACACTGAAGCTTTCTTT; CDR3: CASSLYGGNTEAFF
D: .; J: TRBJ2-5; V: TRBV5-1; size: .; length: 14; DNA: TGCGCCAGCAGCTTGGTACAGGGACAAGAGACCCAGTACTTC; CDR3: CASSLVQGQETQYF
D: .; J: TRBJ1-5; V: TRBV7-2; size: few; length: 15; DNA: TGTGCCAGCAGCTTAAGTCAGGGCCGGAATCAGCCCCAGCATTTT; CDR3: CASSLSQGRNQPQHF
D: .; J: TRBJ2-7; V: TRBV4-3; size: .; length: 15; DNA: TGCGCCAGCAGCGAAACAGGTGGTAGCTCCTACGAGCAGTACTTC; CDR3: CASSETGGSSYEQYF
D: TRBD2; J: TRBJ2-3; V: TRBV20-1; size: few; length: 17; DNA: TGCAGTGCTGCGCGGCCCCAGGGGCGGGGGGGTGTAGATACGCAGTATTTT; CDR3: CSAARPQGRGGVDTQYF
D: .; J: TRBJ1-1; V: TRBV7-8; size: few; length: 12; DNA: TGTGCCAGCAGCTTACACGGGACTGAAGCTTTCTTT; CDR3: CASSLHGTEAFF
D: .; J: TRBJ2-5; V: TRBV7-6; size: .; length: 15; DNA: TGTGCCAGCAGCTCCCGACAAGTTTCTCAAGAGACCCAGTACTTC; CDR3: CASSSRQVSQETQYF
D: .; J: TRBJ2-5; V: TRBV5-1; size: many; length: 14; DNA: TGCGCCAGCAGCTTGGGCGAGGTTGGAGGGACCCAGTACTTC; CDR3: CASSLGEVGGTQYF
D: TRBD2; J: TRBJ2-7; V: TRBV7-2; size: few; length: 15; DNA: TGTGCCAGCAGGACGAAGCGGGGGGTCTCCTACGAGCAGTACTTC; CDR3: CASRTKRGVSYEQYF
D: .; J: TRBJ2-3; V: TRBV6-5; size: few; length: 14; DNA: TGTGCCAGCAGTCGGACTTTTACCACAGATACGCAGTATTTT; CDR3: CASSRTFTTDTQYF
D: .; J: TRBJ2-1; V: TRBV6-1; size: .; length: 13; DNA: TGTGCCAGCAGCCGGACTGACGCGTTGGAGCAGTTCTTC; CDR3: CASSRTDALEQFF
D: .; J: TRBJ1-2; V: TRBV2; size: once; length: 13; DNA: TGTGCCAGCAACAGAATCCGGGCGTCTGGCTACACCTTC; CDR3: CASNRIRASGYTF
D: .; J: TRBJ2-3; V: TRBV7-9; size: .; length: 14; DNA: TGTGCCAGCAGCTTACAGGGGATCAAAGATACGCAGTATTTT; CDR3: CASSLQGIKDTQYF
D: TRBD1; J: TRBJ1-2; V: TRBV7-3; size: .; length: 12; DNA: TGTGCCAGCAGCACGACAGGGGGTGGCTACACCTTC; CDR3: CASSTTGGGYTF
D: .; J: TRBJ2-1; V: TRBV6-6; size: .; length: 15; DNA: TGTGCCAGCAGTTACTCGATAGGAGGGTTCGATGAGCAGTTCTTC; CDR3: CASSYSIGGFDEQFF
D: TRBD1; J: TRBJ1-1; V: TRBV12-3/TRBV12-4; size: .; length: 15; DNA: TGTGCCAGCAGTTTAGACAGGGGACCGAACACTGAAGCTTTCTTT; CDR3: CASSLDRGPNTEAFF
D: TRBD1; J: TRBJ2-3; V: TRBV2; size: few; length: 16; DNA: TGTGCCAGTACGCAGGGGGCGCGGTACGACACAGATACGCAGTATTTT; CDR3: CASTQGARYDTDTQYF